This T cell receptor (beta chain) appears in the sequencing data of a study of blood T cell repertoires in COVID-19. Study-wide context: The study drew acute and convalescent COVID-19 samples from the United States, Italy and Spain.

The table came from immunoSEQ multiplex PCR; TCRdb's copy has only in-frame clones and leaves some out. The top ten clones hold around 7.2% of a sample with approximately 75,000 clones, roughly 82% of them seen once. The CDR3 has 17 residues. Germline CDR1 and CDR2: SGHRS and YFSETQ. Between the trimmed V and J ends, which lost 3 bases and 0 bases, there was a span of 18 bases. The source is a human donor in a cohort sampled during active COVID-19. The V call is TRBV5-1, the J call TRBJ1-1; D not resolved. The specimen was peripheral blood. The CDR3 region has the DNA TGCGCCAGCAGCTCGACCTCTGAGGATAAGATGAACACTGAAGCTTTCTTT. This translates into CASSSTSEDKMNTEAFF.